These T cell receptor beta chains were read from a single sample in a study of T cells after yellow fever vaccination. One entry per CDR3 protein results from TCRdb running MiXCR on the 5' RACE reads. The sample has about 85,000 distinct CDR3 sequences, about an eighth seen once; the top ten hold just under 25%. Sequencing was performed on CD8+ T cells not binding an NS4B(214-222) dextramer, sorted from PBMCs, taken roughly 20 days after the first yellow fever vaccination. The receptors stem from a man aged 18 to 29 who received the YFV17D yellow fever vaccine. CDR3s include the opening cysteine and the closing phenylalanine or tryptophan. Fields, in order: V gene, D gene, J gene, clone size, CDR3 protein, CDR3 DNA. The D gene is left open where the match is weak. Where a row states a size, it is once, few, many or the class of an expanded clone; other rows omit it.

TRBV4-2	.	TRBJ2-3	.	CASSPTAGGRLGDTQYF	TGTGCCAGCAGCCCGACGGCGGGTGGGAGGCTGGGGGATACGCAGTATTTT
TRBV7-2	.	TRBJ1-1	few	CASSLILGSAEAFF	TGTGCCAGCAGCCTCATCCTAGGGTCCGCCGAAGCTTTCTTT
TRBV7-2	TRBD1	TRBJ2-1	few	CASGWTGAYNEQFF	TGTGCCAGCGGGTGGACAGGGGCCTACAATGAGCAGTTCTTC
TRBV4-1	.	TRBJ2-7	.	CASSQEDGSLRTEGYEQYF	TGCGCCAGCAGCCAAGAGGACGGGTCCTTAAGAACCGAGGGCTACGAGCAGTACTTC
TRBV6-1	.	TRBJ1-1	.	CASSTGQLEAFF	TGTGCCAGCAGCACCGGACAGCTTGAAGCTTTCTTT
TRBV7-9	TRBD2	TRBJ2-2	.	CASSSHSGVNTGELFF	TGTGCCAGCAGCAGCCATAGCGGGGTCAACACCGGGGAGCTGTTTTTT
TRBV5-1	TRBD2	TRBJ2-7	few	CASSLPGTSGGASSYEQYF	TGCGCCAGCAGCCTCCCAGGGACTAGCGGGGGAGCTTCCTCCTACGAGCAGTACTTC
TRBV2	.	TRBJ2-2	.	CASRSTLNTGELFF	TGTGCCAGCAGGTCGACACTTAACACCGGGGAGCTGTTTTTT
TRBV6-5	TRBD1	TRBJ1-2	.	CASSWDRAYGYTF	TGTGCCAGCAGTTGGGACAGAGCCTATGGCTACACCTTC
TRBV4-3	.	TRBJ2-5	.	CASSHGGISETQYF	TGCGCCAGCAGCCACGGCGGGATATCAGAGACCCAGTACTTC
TRBV6-1	.	TRBJ2-1	.	CASREPPTATGEQFF	TGTGCCAGCAGAGAGCCCCCTACAGCGACAGGTGAGCAGTTCTTC
TRBV9	.	TRBJ1-4	.	CASSYQGLRNEKLFF	TGTGCCAGCAGCTACCAAGGACTAAGGAATGAAAAACTGTTTTTT
TRBV11-2	TRBD1	TRBJ2-2	.	CASNSVGQGARTGELFF	TGTGCCAGCAACAGCGTAGGACAGGGGGCTAGGACCGGGGAGCTGTTTTTT
TRBV11-3	TRBD1	TRBJ2-3	.	CASSPPDRGWDTQYF	TGTGCCAGCAGCCCCCCGGACAGGGGTTGGGATACGCAGTATTTT
TRBV13	.	TRBJ1-1	.	CASSSPGGTEAFF	TGTGCCAGCAGCTCCCCGGGGGGTACTGAAGCTTTCTTT
TRBV5-4	.	TRBJ2-1	.	CASSLLGHEQFF	TGTGCCAGCAGCTTGTTGGGGCATGAGCAGTTCTTC
TRBV7-6	.	TRBJ2-1	few	CASSLEGGALGQFF	TGTGCCAGCAGCTTGGAGGGGGGCGCGTTAGGGCAGTTCTTC
TRBV29-1	.	TRBJ2-7	few	CSVQEDSYEQYF	TGCAGCGTTCAAGAGGACTCCTACGAGCAGTACTTC
TRBV29-1	.	TRBJ2-2	.	CSVEAGSNTGELFF	TGCAGCGTTGAAGCGGGATCAAACACCGGGGAGCTGTTTTTT
TRBV6-1	.	TRBJ1-2	few	CASSDQVGGVGNGYTF	TGTGCCAGCAGTGACCAAGTAGGGGGGGTTGGAAATGGCTACACCTTC
TRBV4-3	TRBD1	TRBJ1-5	.	CASSQGWTGRQPQHF	TGCGCCAGCAGCCAAGGGTGGACAGGGCGTCAGCCCCAGCATTTT
TRBV6-1	.	TRBJ2-1	few	CASSETNYEQFF	TGTGCCAGCAGTGAAACCAATTATGAGCAGTTCTTC
TRBV12-3/TRBV12-4	.	TRBJ2-1	.	CASSGGLRGTLYNEQFF	TGTGCCAGCAGTGGCGGGCTGCGAGGAACCCTCTACAATGAGCAGTTCTTC
TRBV20-1	.	TRBJ1-2	few	CSARGSGGYGYTF	TGCAGTGCTAGGGGAAGCGGAGGCTATGGCTACACCTTC
TRBV6-6	.	TRBJ1-2	.	CASSSQGTYGYTF	TGTGCCAGCAGTTCTCAGGGGACGTATGGCTACACCTTC
TRBV12-3/TRBV12-4	.	TRBJ2-1	many	CASSLLSEQFF	TGTGCCAGCAGTCTCCTCAGTGAGCAGTTCTTC
TRBV12-3/TRBV12-4	TRBD1	TRBJ1-1	.	CASSQDRMNTEAFF	TGTGCCAGCAGTCAGGACAGGATGAACACTGAAGCTTTCTTT
TRBV7-9	.	TRBJ1-1	.	CASTVQGMNTEAFF	TGTGCCAGCACCGTCCAGGGGATGAACACTGAAGCTTTCTTT
TRBV4-1	.	TRBJ2-5	.	CASSQGVLHETQYF	TGCGCCAGCAGCCAAGGGGTGCTCCATGAGACCCAGTACTTC
TRBV5-1	.	TRBJ2-1	.	CATRYRGTLIDEQFF	TGCGCCACCCGCTACCGGGGGACCTTAATCGATGAGCAGTTCTTC
TRBV5-1	.	TRBJ2-6	few	CASSFTGTPLSGANVLTF	TGCGCCAGCAGCTTCACAGGGACTCCCCTCTCTGGGGCCAACGTCCTGACTTTC
TRBV5-6	.	TRBJ2-6	few	CASSPWGSGANVLTF	TGTGCCAGCAGCCCCTGGGGATCGGGGGCCAACGTCCTGACTTTC
TRBV9	.	TRBJ1-5	.	CASGKGLNQPQHF	TGTGCCAGCGGGAAGGGGCTCAATCAGCCCCAGCATTTT
TRBV6-5	.	TRBJ2-3	.	CASSYRTTDTQYF	TGTGCCAGCAGTTACAGGACCACAGATACGCAGTATTTT
TRBV4-3	.	TRBJ2-5	few	CASSQDRGGREISETQYF	TGCGCCAGCAGCCAAGACCGGGGAGGCAGGGAGATATCAGAGACCCAGTACTTC
TRBV11-2	TRBD1	TRBJ2-1	few	CASSLVTGGGNEQFF	TGTGCCAGCAGCTTAGTGACAGGGGGCGGGAATGAGCAGTTCTTC
TRBV6-4	TRBD2	TRBJ2-1	many	CASSDSDSGGGEQFF	TGTGCCAGCAGTGACTCGGATAGCGGGGGTGGCGAGCAGTTCTTC
TRBV28	.	TRBJ2-4	few	CASSLIPPLNIQYF	TGTGCCAGCAGTTTGATCCCGCCGCTAAACATTCAGTACTTC
TRBV4-1	TRBD2	TRBJ2-3	.	CASSLETSADTQYF	TGCGCCAGCAGCCTCGAAACTAGCGCAGATACGCAGTATTTT
TRBV10-2	.	TRBJ2-7	few	CASSELGPAGEQYF	TGCGCCAGCAGTGAGCTGGGCCCGGCAGGAGAGCAGTACTTC
TRBV6-1	TRBD1	TRBJ1-6	few	CATLQGWINSPLHF	TGTGCCACACTACAGGGGTGGATCAATTCACCCCTCCACTTT
TRBV4-1	TRBD1	TRBJ1-1	.	CASSQGTGRTEAFF	TGCGCCAGCAGCCAAGGGACAGGGAGGACTGAAGCTTTCTTT
TRBV7-9	.	TRBJ2-3	few	CASSLVGPYRNTQYF	TGTGCCAGCAGCTTAGTCGGGCCTTACAGAAATACGCAGTATTTT
TRBV29-1	TRBD2	TRBJ2-7	.	CSILAGYGDEQYF	TGCAGCATACTAGCGGGGTATGGGGACGAGCAGTACTTC